Listed below are T cell receptor beta chains from one sample, sequenced in a study of blood T cell repertoires in COVID-19. This table comes from immunoSEQ multiplex PCR, and its TCRdb copy is limited to in-frame clones, with some not included. The sample lists tens of thousands of clones, 75% to 85% occurring once. Source material: peripheral blood. The receptors derive from a human donor in a cohort sampled during active COVID-19. CDR3s include the opening cysteine and the closing phenylalanine or tryptophan. A D gene is named only where the DNA matches it firmly. For some rows the clone size is stated as once, few or many, or as a class when expanded; others skip it.

J gene | CDR3 length | V gene | clone size | D gene | CDR3 protein | CDR3 DNA
TRBJ1-5 | 16 | TRBV5-4 | few | NA | CASSLGAPGSNQPQHF | TGTGCCAGCAGCTTGGGTGCCCCGGGGAGCAATCAGCCCCAGCATTTT
TRBJ2-2 | 14 | TRBV6-6 | NA | NA | CASSWGRNTGELFF | TGTGCCAGCAGTTGGGGCAGGAACACCGGGGAGCTGTTTTTT
TRBJ1-1 | 14 | TRBV27 | once | TRBD1 | CASSSAGTGKTTFF | TGTGCCAGCAGTTCCGCCGGGACAGGGAAGACAACTTTCTTT
TRBJ1-6 | 16 | TRBV21-1 | NA | NA | CASSRTATSYNSPLHF | TGTGCCAGCAGCCGGACAGCGACCTCCTATAATTCACCCCTCCACTTT
TRBJ1-5 | 14 | TRBV24-1 | NA | NA | CATSGQSGGQPQHF | TGTGCCACCAGTGGGCAGAGCGGTGGACAGCCCCAGCATTTT
TRBJ2-5 | 13 | TRBV7-3 | NA | TRBD1 | CASSTGYQETQYF | TGTGCCAGTTCGACAGGGTACCAAGAGACCCAGTACTTC
TRBJ1-4 | 16 | TRBV2 | NA | NA | CASSDLSPATNEKLFF | TGTGCCAGCAGTGATTTGAGCCCTGCAACTAATGAAAAACTGTTTTTT
TRBJ2-1 | 15 | TRBV7-9 | NA | TRBD1 | CASSPGTGGTNEQFF | TGTGCCAGCAGTCCCGGGACAGGGGGCACGAATGAGCAGTTCTTC
TRBJ2-2 | 14 | TRBV2 | NA | NA | CASRVKSDTGELFF | TGTGCCAGCAGGGTAAAGAGCGACACCGGGGAGCTGTTTTTT
TRBJ1-1 | 14 | TRBV18 | NA | TRBD1 | CASSPQTGFTEAFF | TGTGCCAGCTCTCCCCAGACAGGGTTCACTGAAGCTTTCTTT
TRBJ2-2 | 14 | TRBV19 | NA | NA | CASGLTAIAGELFF | TGTGCCAGTGGGCTTACAGCCATCGCCGGGGAGCTGTTTTTT
TRBJ2-1 | 16 | TRBV7-6 | NA | NA | CASTYGGTSSYNEQFF | TGTGCCAGCACCTATGGGGGCACGTCTTCCTACAATGAGCAGTTCTTC
TRBJ1-3 | 14 | TRBV9 | NA | TRBD1 | CASSATGSGNTIYF | TGTGCCAGCAGCGCGACAGGGTCAGGAAACACCATATATTTT
TRBJ1-4 | 16 | TRBV7-2 | NA | NA | CASSLGGYEPNEKLFF | TGTGCCAGCAGCCTGGGAGGGTACGAACCTAATGAAAAACTGTTTTTT
TRBJ1-5 | 12 | TRBV19 | NA | NA | CASSAQSSSQHF | TGTGCCAGTAGTGCACAATCCTCATCCCAGCATTTT
TRBJ2-7 | 14 | TRBV20-1 | NA | NA | CSASFAGSPYEQYF | TGCAGTGCTAGTTTCGCGGGGAGTCCCTACGAGCAGTACTTC
TRBJ1-2 | 14 | TRBV11-2 | NA | TRBD1 | CASSTGTAPHGYTF | TGTGCCAGCAGCACGGGGACAGCCCCCCATGGCTACACCTTC
TRBJ1-1 | 13 | TRBV7-9 | NA | NA | CASSLGAGTEAFF | TGTGCCAGCAGCTTAGGCGCTGGCACTGAAGCTTTCTTT
TRBJ2-1 | 17 | TRBV6-2/TRBV6-3 | once | TRBD2 | CASSYGAGGGSYNEQFF | TGTGCCAGCAGTTATGGGGCGGGAGGAGGCTCCTACAATGAGCAGTTCTTC
TRBJ1-5 | 13 | TRBV19 | NA | NA | CATSSGADQPQHF | TGTGCCACTTCGTCGGGAGCCGATCAGCCCCAGCATTTT
TRBJ2-5 | 15 | TRBV4-3 | NA | TRBD1 | CASSQLGTGVRTQYF | TGCGCCAGCAGCCAACTCGGGACAGGGGTCCGGACCCAGTACTTC
TRBJ2-2 | 14 | TRBV6-1 | NA | NA | CASSEAGGLRELFF | TGTGCCAGCAGTGAAGCGGGGGGTCTGAGGGAGCTGTTTTTT
TRBJ2-2 | 14 | TRBV10-3 | NA | TRBD1 | CATRGQGETGELFF | TGTGCCACTCGGGGACAGGGGGAGACCGGGGAGCTGTTTTTT
TRBJ2-2 | 13 | TRBV15 | few | NA | CATSNQGTGELFF | TGTGCCACCAGCAACCAGGGGACCGGGGAGCTGTTTTTT
TRBJ2-1 | 13 | TRBV3-1/TRBV3-2 | NA | NA | CASSRLTSRIPVF | TGTGCCAGCAGCCGCCTAACTAGTCGCATCCCCGTCTTC
TRBJ1-2 | 16 | TRBV5-4 | once | NA | CASSLDGGYGINGYTF | TGTGCCAGCAGCCTCGACGGAGGGTATGGGATTAATGGCTACACCTTC
TRBJ2-4 | 15 | TRBV9 | few | NA | CASSPTTAAKNIQYF | TGTGCCAGCAGCCCCACGACAGCGGCCAAAAACATTCAGTACTTC
TRBJ1-2 | 13 | TRBV25-1 | NA | TRBD1 | CASSEGQGVGYTF | TGTGCCAGCAGTGAGGGACAGGGGGTAGGCTACACCTTC
TRBJ1-6 | 13 | TRBV19 | NA | NA | CASRVAMDSPLHF | TGTGCCAGTCGGGTGGCGATGGATTCACCCCTCCACTTT
TRBJ2-1 | 15 | TRBV19 | few | TRBD2 | CASTLLAGANNEQFF | TGTGCCAGTACCCTTCTAGCGGGGGCTAACAATGAGCAGTTCTTC
TRBJ1-4 | 11 | TRBV30 | NA | NA | CAYRGNEKLFF | TGTGCGTACCGGGGGAATGAAAAACTGTTTTTT
TRBJ1-2 | 14 | TRBV5-6 | once | NA | CASSLTYPNYGYTF | TGTGCCAGCAGCTTGACATATCCTAACTATGGCTACACCTTC
TRBJ2-2 | 13 | TRBV5-1 | NA | NA | CASSFQGTGELFF | TGCGCCAGCAGCTTTCAGGGGACCGGGGAGCTGTTTTTT
TRBJ2-4 | 15 | TRBV4-3 | NA | TRBD1 | CASSQDRGHGNIQYF | TGCGCCAGCAGCCAAGACAGGGGGCATGGAAACATTCAGTACTTC
TRBJ2-7 | 15 | TRBV7-2 | NA | NA | CASSVVGGNSYEQYF | TGTGCCAGCAGCGTGGTAGGGGGTAACTCCTACGAGCAGTACTTC
TRBJ2-1 | 14 | TRBV2 | NA | TRBD2 | CASRFLAGANEQFF | TGTGCCAGCAGATTCCTAGCGGGAGCTAATGAGCAGTTCTTC
TRBJ2-1 | 15 | TRBV2 | NA | TRBD2 | CASSLGLAGIGEQFF | TGTGCCAGCAGTCTTGGACTAGCGGGAATAGGTGAGCAGTTCTTC
TRBJ2-2 | 15 | TRBV30 | once | NA | CAWRGQGLRTGELFF | TGTGCCTGGAGGGGGCAGGGCCTGCGAACCGGGGAGCTGTTTTTT
TRBJ1-1 | 16 | TRBV4-3 | NA | NA | CASSQVARLTNTEAFF | TGCGCCAGCAGCCAAGTAGCTAGGCTTACGAACACTGAAGCTTTCTTT
TRBJ1-1 | 14 | TRBV7-2 | once | TRBD1 | CASSRDRLNTEAFF | TGTGCCAGCAGCCGGGACAGGTTGAACACTGAAGCTTTCTTT
TRBJ2-7 | 14 | TRBV18 | NA | NA | CASSPPPGSYEQYF | TGTGCCAGCTCACCACCCCCCGGGTCCTACGAGCAGTACTTC
TRBJ1-2 | 16 | TRBV10-3 | NA | TRBD1 | CAISELSGTANYGYTF | TGTGCCATCAGTGAGCTCTCCGGGACAGCTAACTATGGCTACACCTTC
TRBJ1-2 | 14 | TRBV19 | once | NA | CASSTWEGDYGYTF | TGTGCCAGTAGTACCTGGGAGGGGGACTATGGCTACACCTTC
TRBJ1-1 | 13 | TRBV30 | NA | NA | CAWSVQDGTEAFF | TGTGCCTGGAGTGTTCAGGATGGGACTGAAGCTTTCTTT
TRBJ2-2 | 18 | TRBV7-3 | NA | TRBD1 | CASSLRGWGQANTGELFF | TGTGCCAGCAGCTTAAGGGGCTGGGGACAGGCCAACACCGGGGAGCTGTTTTTT
TRBJ2-2 | 16 | TRBV4-1 | NA | TRBD2 | CASSQVTSGNAGELFF | TGCGCCAGCAGCCAAGTGACTAGCGGCAACGCCGGGGAGCTGTTTTTT
TRBJ1-2 | 15 | TRBV6-5 | NA | NA | CASSYLPVSVYGYTF | TGTGCCAGCAGTTACTTACCCGTCTCGGTCTATGGCTACACCTTC
TRBJ2-2 | 15 | TRBV24-1 | NA | NA | CATSDPGTTTGELFF | TGTGCCACCAGTGACCCCGGGACAACCACCGGGGAGCTGTTTTTT
TRBJ2-2 | 14 | TRBV4-3 | NA | NA | CASSQEGGTGELFF | TGCGCCAGCAGCCAAGAGGGGGGCACCGGGGAGCTGTTTTTT
TRBJ2-3 | 16 | TRBV12-5 | NA | TRBD1 | CASGSGDRAIADTQYF | TGTGCTAGTGGTTCGGGGGACAGGGCGATCGCAGATACGCAGTATTTT
TRBJ2-5 | 13 | TRBV6-5 | once | TRBD1 | CASRSQGVETQYF | TGTGCCAGCAGATCACAGGGGGTAGAGACCCAGTACTTC
TRBJ1-2 | 14 | TRBV24-1 | NA | NA | CATSGHTSNYGYTF | TGTGCCACCAGTGGACACACCTCTAACTATGGCTACACCTTC
TRBJ2-1 | 15 | TRBV6-6 | few | TRBD2 | CASSPGTRGSGEQFF | TGTGCCAGCAGTCCCGGGACTAGGGGATCGGGTGAGCAGTTCTTC
TRBJ2-2 | 16 | TRBV12-5 | NA | TRBD2 | CASGLEAGGYGGELFF | TGTGCTAGTGGTTTGGAAGCGGGAGGGTACGGCGGGGAGCTGTTTTTT
TRBJ2-7 | 14 | TRBV9 | NA | TRBD1 | CASRAGQGAGEQYF | TGTGCCAGCAGAGCTGGACAGGGGGCAGGGGAGCAGTACTTC
TRBJ2-1 | 17 | TRBV15 | NA | TRBD2 | CATSRHWGGSSYNEQFF | TGTGCCACCAGCAGGCACTGGGGGGGGTCCTCCTACAATGAGCAGTTCTTC
TRBJ1-1 | 12 | TRBV11-2 | few | NA | CASSARDTEAFF | TGTGCCAGCAGCGCCAGGGACACTGAAGCTTTCTTT
TRBJ2-1 | 13 | TRBV3-1/TRBV3-2 | NA | TRBD2 | CASTSSGGNEQFF | TGTGCCAGCACCTCGTCCGGGGGGAATGAGCAGTTCTTC
TRBJ2-1 | 16 | TRBV5-1 | NA | TRBD2 | CASSLMGLAGYNEQFF | TGCGCCAGCAGCTTGATGGGACTAGCGGGATACAATGAGCAGTTCTTC